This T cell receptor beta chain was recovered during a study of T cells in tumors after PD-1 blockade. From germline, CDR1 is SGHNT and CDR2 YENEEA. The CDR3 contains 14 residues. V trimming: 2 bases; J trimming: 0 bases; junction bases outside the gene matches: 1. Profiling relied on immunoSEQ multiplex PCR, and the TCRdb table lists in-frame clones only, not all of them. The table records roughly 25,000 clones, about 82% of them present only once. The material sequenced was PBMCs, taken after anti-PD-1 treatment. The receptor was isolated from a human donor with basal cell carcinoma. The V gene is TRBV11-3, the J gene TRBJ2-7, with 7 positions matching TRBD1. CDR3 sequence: CASSLRDSSYEQYF. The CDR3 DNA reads TGTGCCAGCAGCTTAAGGGACAGCTCCTACGAGCAGTACTTC.